This record covers a single TCR beta chain. Its antigen is unknown. This CDR3 has 11 amino acids. Germline V gives CDR1 MNHEY, CDR2 SVGEGT. Trimming left V 8 bases short and J 13 bases short, with 15 bases between. The sample comes from a study of T cells in Graves' hyperthyroidism and ophthalmopathy. The source material, RNA transcripts, was used to amplify TCR beta CDR3 regions. The primer set for the first-round RT-PCR of the TCR CDR3 was HTBI. TCRdb independently ran MiXCR on the multiplex PCR reads; one entry per CDR3 protein. The sample holds about 400,000 distinct CDR3 sequences, about 15% seen once. Overall study results and limits: A model of 13 V-J features distinguished ophthalmopathy from stable hyperthyroidism. Among clonotypes expanded in thyroid above 0.001, most were also found in blood.

The study excluded patients with uncontrolled infection, other autoimmune disease, pregnancy or lactation. On the basis of clinical symptoms, serum thyroxine and TRAb, thyroid ultrasound and orbital computed tomography, diagnoses were made. This TCR was sampled from a young woman with Graves' hyperthyroidism. J is TRBJ1-3 and V is TRBV6-2 or TRBV6-3; D may be TRBD1 (5 bases). Sequencing was performed on blood. CDR3 sequence: CASSPPDMIYF. In DNA form, the CDR3 reads TGTGCCAGCTCCCCACCGGACATGATATATTTT.